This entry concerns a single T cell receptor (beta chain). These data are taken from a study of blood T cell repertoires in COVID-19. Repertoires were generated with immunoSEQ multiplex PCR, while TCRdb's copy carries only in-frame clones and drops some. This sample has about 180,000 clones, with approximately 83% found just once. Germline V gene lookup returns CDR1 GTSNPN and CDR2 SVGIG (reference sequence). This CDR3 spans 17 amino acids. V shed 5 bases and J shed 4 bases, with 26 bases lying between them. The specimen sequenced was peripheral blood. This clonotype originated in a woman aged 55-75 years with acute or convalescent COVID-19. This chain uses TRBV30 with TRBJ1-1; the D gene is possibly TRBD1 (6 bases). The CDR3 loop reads CAWAGFWNTGSGTEAFF. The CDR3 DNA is TGTGCCTGGGCTGGGTTTTGGAACACAGGGTCAGGCACTGAAGCTTTCTTT. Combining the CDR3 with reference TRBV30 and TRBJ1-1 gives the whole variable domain SQTIHQWPATLVQPVGSPLSLECTVEGTSNPNLYWYRQAAGRGLQLLFYSVGIGQISSEVPQNLSASRPQDRQFILSSKKLLLSDSGFYLCAWAGFWNTGSGTEAFFGQGTRLTVV.